These 25 T cell receptor beta chains came from one sample sequenced in a study of beta chain features in type 1 diabetes. Reverse transcription of all isolated RNA meant that expressed TCRB transcripts were sequenced. Assay: immunoSEQ multiplex PCR; the TCRdb copy retains only in-frame clones and omits some. Among fewer than 500,000 clones listed, roughly 13% were seen once. The sequencing input was naive CD4+ T cells from blood. These receptors all stem from a young man in good health.

The chain is built from TRBV28 and TRBJ2-7, with 11 nucleotides matching TRBD2. J was trimmed by 4 bases and V by 3 bases; bases with no gene match: 14. From germline, CDR1 is MDHEN and CDR2 SYDVKM. The CDR3 contains 18 residues. The chain's CDR3 is CASSFRIGTSGTQYEQYV. CDR3 nucleotides: TGTGCCAGCAGTTTCCGAATAGGGACTAGCGGCACCCAATACGAGCAGTACGTC.

The rearrangement joins TRBV10-3 to TRBJ2-5; D unclear. Trimming took off 2 bases at V and 14 bases at J, with 18 bases between the two ends. This CDR3 spans 13 amino acids. Germline lookup yields CDR1 ENHRY and CDR2 SYGVKD. The chain's CDR3 is CAISEEAKLPYYF. In nucleotides, the CDR3 is TGTGCCATCAGTGAGGAGGCGAAGCTACCGTATTACTTC.

The table lists this clone with a few counts. The CDR3 loop is CASSQDTVGQPQHF. DNA for the CDR3: TGTGCCAGCAGTCAAGACACGGTTGGTCAGCCCCAGCATTTT. J is TRBJ1-5 and V is TRBV2; D call uncertain. The CDR3 contains 14 residues. Looked up from germline, CDR1 is SNHLY and CDR2 is FYNNEI. V gave up 5 bases and J gave up 6 bases, with 14 bases separating them. Variable domain in full (rest from reference TRBV2 and TRBJ1-5): EPEVTQTPSHQVTQMGQEVILRCVPISNHLYFYWYRQILGQKVEFLVSFYNNEISEKSEIFDDQFSVERPDGSNFTLKIRSTKLEDSAMYFCASSQDTVGQPQHFGDGTRLSIL.

This chain uses TRBV30 with TRBJ1-1, with D unresolved. Germline CDR1 and CDR2: GTSNPN and SVGIG (reference sequence). CDR3 length: 14 amino acids. V lost 0 bases to trimming and J lost 3 bases, with 11 bases between them. In DNA, the CDR3 is TGTGCCTGGAGTGTAAGGGTCAGCTACACTGAAGCTTTCTTT. Amino acid sequence: CAWSVRVSYTEAFF. The complete variable domain, with remaining parts taken from reference TRBV30 and TRBJ1-1, reads SQTIHQWPATLVQPVGSPLSLECTVEGTSNPNLYWYRQAAGRGLQLLFYSVGIGQISSEVPQNLSASRPQDRQFILSSKKLLLSDSGFYLCAWSVRVSYTEAFFGQGTRLTVV.

The rearrangement links TRBV12-5 to TRBJ1-2; D call uncertain. V shed 6 bases and J shed 8 bases, with 16 bases lying between them. Looked up from germline, CDR1 is LGHNT and CDR2 is FRNRAP. The CDR3 spans 13 residues. In DNA, the CDR3 is TGTGCTAGTGGCTCTATACGGGAGGGAGGCTACACCTTC. Amino acids: CASGSIREGGYTF.

J is TRBJ2-7 and V is TRBV5-6, with D unresolved. Trimming stripped 2 bases from V and 0 bases from J, with 18 bases between. The CDR3 runs 17 residues. Germline V gene sequence: CDR1 SGHDT, CDR2 YYEEEE. In DNA, the CDR3 is TGTGCCAGCAGCTTTGGGCGGCGTCGGATGGCCTCCTACGAGCAGTACTTC. It yields the protein CASSFGRRRMASYEQYF.

The rearrangement links TRBV30 to TRBJ2-5, with 11 bases that match TRBD1. V dropped 4 bases and J dropped 5; count of bases not matched to a gene: 9. From germline, CDR1 is GTSNPN and CDR2 SVGIG (reference sequence). The CDR3 extends over 15 amino acids. CDR3 coding DNA: TGTGCCTGGACCCATGTCGGGACAGGGGGGGAGACCCAGTACTTC. This sequence encodes CAWTHVGTGGETQYF.

In this sample, this clone turned up a few times. The chain uses TRBV9 and TRBJ1-6; D uncertain. The V gene's germline CDR1 is SGDLS and CDR2 YYNGEE. V was cut by 2 bases and J by 0 bases, with 6 bases left in between. The CDR3 has 15 amino acids. The CDR3 protein is CASSVGSSYNSPLHF. The CDR3 DNA sequence: TGTGCCAGCAGCGTCGGTAGCTCCTATAATTCACCCCTCCACTTT. Full variable domain (outside the CDR3, taken from reference TRBV9 and TRBJ1-6): DSGVTQTPKHLITATGQRVTLRCSPRSGDLSVYWYQQSLDQGLQFLIQYYNGEERAKGNILERFSAQQFPDLHSELNLSSLELGDSALYFCASSVGSSYNSPLHFGNGTRLTVT.

The chain combines TRBV14 with TRBJ2-1; 12 nucleotides align to TRBD2. Unmatched junction bases numbered 9, after V lost 3 bases and J lost 3 bases. The CDR3 is 18 amino acids. The germline V gene has CDR1 SGHDN and CDR2 FVKESK. Here the CDR3 DNA reads TGTGCCAGCAGCCAGAGACTAGCGGGAGCAGGTAGCTACAATGAGCAGTTCTTC. Amino acid sequence: CASSQRLAGAGSYNEQFF.

This clone appeared a few times. This chain's CDR3 is CASTEGGSLAKNIQYF. The CDR3 nucleotides are TGCGCCAGCACCGAAGGGGGCAGCCTAGCCAAAAACATTCAGTACTTC. J is TRBJ2-4 and V is TRBV5-1, with TRBD1 matching over 7 bases. Germline V gene data show CDR1 as SGHRS and CDR2 as YFSETQ. The CDR3 is 16 residues long. Germline trimming cut 6 bases from V and 0 bases from J; bases unmatched to any gene: 9.

The genes are TRBV20-1 and TRBJ1-2; 7 bases are shared with TRBD1. Germline V gene data show CDR1 as DFQATT and CDR2 as SNEGSKA (reference sequence). This CDR3 has 11 amino acids. The CDR3 nucleotides read TGCGTAATCCACAGGGGTGGTGGCTACACCTTC. The encoded protein is CVIHRGGGYTF.

This rearrangement joins TRBV18 to TRBJ1-4; 10 nucleotides agree with TRBD1. J lost 11 bases, V lost 4 bases, and 4 bases had no gene match. The CDR3 is made up of 13 amino acids. Germline V CDR1 and CDR2: KGHSH, LQKENI. CDR3 bases: TGTGCCAGCTCACAGAAGGACAGGGGGAAACTGTTTTTT. It translates to CASSQKDRGKLFF.

This clone turned up a few times. The rearrangement links TRBV14 to TRBJ2-1, with 14 nucleotides matching TRBD2. The V and J ends lost 3 bases and 7 bases, in that order; junction bases with no gene match: 11. In germline, CDR1 is SGHDN, CDR2 FVKESK. This CDR3 is 18 amino acids long. The CDR3 protein is CASSQRLAGGPSGNEQFF. CDR3 nucleotide sequence: TGTGCCAGCAGCCAGAGACTAGCGGGAGGGCCCTCTGGGAATGAGCAGTTCTTC.

This chain links TRBV25-1 with TRBJ1-1; D is ambiguous. The CDR3 is made up of 13 amino acids. Germline lookup yields CDR1 MGHDK and CDR2 SYGVNS. V lost 3 bases, J lost 7 bases, and 12 bases lay in between. The CDR3 nucleotides are TGTGCCAGCAGTGAGACTTATCAGAGTGAAGCTTTCTTT. Its protein product is CASSETYQSEAFF.

The V gene is TRBV7-9, the J gene TRBJ2-7, with D uncertain. Germline CDR1 SEHNR, CDR2 FQNEAQ (reference sequence). This CDR3 region has 12 residues. V was pared by 2 bases and J by 7 bases, with 9 bases between. CDR3 region: CASSLSLGEQYV. CDR3 bases: TGTGCCAGCAGCTTATCGCTCGGGGAGCAGTACGTC.

There are a few counts of this clone. The rearrangement joins TRBV7-2 to TRBJ2-1; D may be TRBD2 (5 bases). The CDR3 contains 15 residues. From germline, CDR1 is SGHTA and CDR2 FQGNSA. The V and J ends lost 1 base and 4 bases respectively, with 11 bases between them. The CDR3: CASSLGGEGYNEQFF. The CDR3 nucleotides read TGTGCCAGCAGCTTAGGTGGTGAGGGTTACAATGAGCAGTTCTTC.

This clone was seen a few times. The sample has other DNA sequences that encode this CDR3 too. The chain uses TRBV20-1 and TRBJ2-1, with D unclear. Germline V CDR1 and CDR2: DFQATT, SNEGSKA (reference sequence). This CDR3 has 10 amino acids. With 2 bases removed from V and 5 bases from J, the gap between germline ends came to 1 base. CDR3 protein: CSARHNEQFF. The DNA for the CDR3 is TGCAGTGCTAGACACAATGAGCAGTTCTTC.

This clone occurred a few times. The V and J genes are TRBV14 and TRBJ2-3; possible D gene TRBD2, 6 bases. Germline V gives CDR1 SGHDN, CDR2 FVKESK. The V gene lost 1 base and the J gene lost 1 base, with 12 bases spanning the gap. The CDR3 runs to 16 residues. The CDR3: CASSQVTGRGTDTQYF. CDR3 DNA sequence: TGTGCCAGCAGCCAAGTGACCGGGAGAGGCACAGATACGCAGTATTTT.

V and J are TRBV14 and TRBJ2-5; D gene ambiguous. V dropped 2 bases and J dropped 1 base, with 11 bases sitting between them. The CDR3 is 15 residues long. The germline V gene encodes CDR1 SGHDN and CDR2 FVKESK. Written as DNA, the CDR3 is TGTGCCAGCAGCCAATTTGATACTATCCAAGAGACCCAGTACTTC. It specifies CASSQFDTIQETQYF.

A few counts support this clone. The chain links TRBV7-2 to TRBJ2-3; D is unresolved. From germline, CDR1 is SGHTA and CDR2 FQGNSA. This CDR3 is built from 14 residues. V was cut by 0 bases and J by 6 bases, with 10 bases left in between. The CDR3 nucleotides are TGTGCCAGCAGCTTAGCGGACGGTGTGGATACGCAGTATTTT. Its translation: CASSLADGVDTQYF.

The CDR3 here is CASSSEINQPQHF. DNA of the CDR3: TGTGCCAGCAGCTCGGAAATCAATCAGCCCCAGCATTTT. This rearrangement joins TRBV7-2 to TRBJ1-5; D not certain. With 4 bases removed from V and 3 bases from J, the gap between germline ends came to 7 bases. This CDR3 comprises 13 residues. Looked up from germline, CDR1 is SGHTA and CDR2 is FQGNSA.

This clone was counted a few times. The chain combines TRBV19 with TRBJ1-2; no reliable D call. This CDR3 has 13 amino acids. The germline V gene has CDR1 LNHDA and CDR2 SQIVND (reference sequence). Trimming took 3 bases from V and 7 from J, leaving 12 bases between them. This CDR3 reads CASSIDWPTGYTF. The CDR3 DNA reads TGTGCCAGTAGTATTGACTGGCCCACTGGCTACACCTTC.

There are a few counts of this clone. The genes are TRBV15 and TRBJ2-4, with D maybe TRBD2 (5 bases). Germline V gene sequence: CDR1 LNHNV, CDR2 YYDKDF (reference sequence). V gave up 1 base and J gave up 1 base, with 14 bases separating them. The CDR3 spans 17 residues. The CDR3 DNA is TGTGCCACCAGCAGAGTTGTGGGAGTAATGGCCAAAAACATTCAGTACTTC. Its protein product is CATSRVVGVMAKNIQYF.

This clone has more than one count but fewer than ten. The chain is built from TRBV29-1 and TRBJ2-1; TRBD2 agrees at 9 bases. The V segment lost 0 bases and the J segment 5 bases; nucleotides outside the gene matches: 8. CDR3 length: 16 amino acids. Germline V gene data show CDR1 as SQVTM and CDR2 as ANQGSEA. The CDR3 region is CSVEDWAQRGDNEQFF. In nucleotides, the CDR3 is TGCAGCGTTGAAGATTGGGCCCAGCGGGGGGACAATGAGCAGTTCTTC.

V gene TRBV5-1 combines with J gene TRBJ2-3, with D perhaps matching TRBD2 (5 bases). Germline V CDR1 and CDR2: SGHRS, YFSETQ. V was trimmed by 3 bases and J by 5 bases, leaving 13 bases between them. This CDR3 contains 14 residues. The CDR3 coding sequence is TGCGCCAGCAGCTCGGGGAGACCTGGAGATACGCAGTATTTT. Protein sequence: CASSSGRPGDTQYF.